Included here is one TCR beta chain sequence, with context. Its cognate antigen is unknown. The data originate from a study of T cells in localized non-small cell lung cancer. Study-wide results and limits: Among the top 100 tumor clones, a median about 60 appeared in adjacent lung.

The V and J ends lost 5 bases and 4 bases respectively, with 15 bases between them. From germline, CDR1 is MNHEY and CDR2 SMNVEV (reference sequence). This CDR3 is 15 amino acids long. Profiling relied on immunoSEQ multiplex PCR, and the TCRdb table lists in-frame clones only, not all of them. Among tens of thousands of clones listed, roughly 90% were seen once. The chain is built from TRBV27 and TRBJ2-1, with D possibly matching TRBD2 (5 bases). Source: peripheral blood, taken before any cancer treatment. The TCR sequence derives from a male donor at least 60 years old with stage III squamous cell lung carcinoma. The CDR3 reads CASSPGAAPYNEQFF. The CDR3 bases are TGTGCCAGCAGTCCCGGAGCGGCCCCTTACAATGAGCAGTTCTTC.